This T cell receptor beta chain was profiled in a study of CD8 T cells in Susac syndrome. CD8+ and CD4+ T cells taken from blood had their TCR beta sequenced. The TEMRA cells underwent FACS enrichment, while the CD8+ and CD4+ T cells underwent negative isolation. After removal of 8 bases from V and 6 bases from J, the junction contained 15 bases not matched to a gene. The CDR3 is made up of 15 amino acids. Germline CDR1 reads LNHDA; CDR2 reads SQIVND (reference sequence). Reverse transcription of about 0.45 to 1 ug RNA was performed with random hexamers. An immunoSEQ multiplex PCR amplified TCR beta CDR3 over 54 Vbeta and 13 Jbeta. TCRdb re-called the immunoSEQ multiplex PCR reads through MiXCR, storing one row per CDR3 protein. Among approximately 100,000 distinct CDR3 sequences, around 90% were seen once, and the ten largest hold approximately 0.12%.

The chain combines TRBV19 with TRBJ2-7; 8 bases line up with TRBD2. Sequenced sample: CD8+ T cells from PBMCs. The receptor's source is a human donor in good health. In DNA form, the CDR3 reads TGTGCCAGTCGGGAGGGAGCGAGTGGATGGGGCGAGCAGTACTTC. As protein: CASREGASGWGEQYF.